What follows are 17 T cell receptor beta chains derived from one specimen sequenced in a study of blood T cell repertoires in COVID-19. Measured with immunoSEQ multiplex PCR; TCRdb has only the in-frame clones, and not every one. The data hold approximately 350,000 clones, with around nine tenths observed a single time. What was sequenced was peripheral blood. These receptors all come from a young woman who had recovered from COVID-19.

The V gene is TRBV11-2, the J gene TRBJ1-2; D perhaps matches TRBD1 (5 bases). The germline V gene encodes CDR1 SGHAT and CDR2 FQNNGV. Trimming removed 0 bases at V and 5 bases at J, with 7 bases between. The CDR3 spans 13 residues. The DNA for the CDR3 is TGTGCCAGCAGCTTAGATCAGGGTTATGGCTACACCTTC. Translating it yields CASSLDQGYGYTF. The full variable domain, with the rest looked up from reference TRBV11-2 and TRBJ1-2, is EAGVAQSPRYKIIEKRQSVAFWCNPISGHATLYWYQQILGQGPKLLIQFQNNGVVDDSQLPKDRFSAERLKGVDSTLKIQPAKLEDSAVYLCASSLDQGYGYTFGSGTRLTVV.

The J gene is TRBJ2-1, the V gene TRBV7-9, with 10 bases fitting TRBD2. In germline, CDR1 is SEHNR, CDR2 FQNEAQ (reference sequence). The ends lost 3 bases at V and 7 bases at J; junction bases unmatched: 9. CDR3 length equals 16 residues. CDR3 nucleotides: TGTGCCAGCAGCTTGCTGCTAGCGGGAGACAGAAATGAGCAGTTCTTC. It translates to CASSLLLAGDRNEQFF.

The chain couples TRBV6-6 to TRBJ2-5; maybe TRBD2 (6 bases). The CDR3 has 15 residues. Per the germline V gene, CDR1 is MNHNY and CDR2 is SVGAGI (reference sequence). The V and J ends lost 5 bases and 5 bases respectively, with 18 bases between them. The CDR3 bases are TGTGCCAGCAGTCTCCCCCCTGGGGGGAGCGAGACCCAGTACTTC. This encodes CASSLPPGGSETQYF.

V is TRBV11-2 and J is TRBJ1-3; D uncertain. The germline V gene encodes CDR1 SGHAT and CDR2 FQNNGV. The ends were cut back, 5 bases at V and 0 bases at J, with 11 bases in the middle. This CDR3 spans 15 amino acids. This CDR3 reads CASSPGSASGNTIYF. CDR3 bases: TGTGCCAGCAGCCCCGGGTCGGCCTCTGGAAACACCATATATTTT. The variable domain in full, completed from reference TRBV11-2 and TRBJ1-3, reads EAGVAQSPRYKIIEKRQSVAFWCNPISGHATLYWYQQILGQGPKLLIQFQNNGVVDDSQLPKDRFSAERLKGVDSTLKIQPAKLEDSAVYLCASSPGSASGNTIYFGEGSWLTVV.

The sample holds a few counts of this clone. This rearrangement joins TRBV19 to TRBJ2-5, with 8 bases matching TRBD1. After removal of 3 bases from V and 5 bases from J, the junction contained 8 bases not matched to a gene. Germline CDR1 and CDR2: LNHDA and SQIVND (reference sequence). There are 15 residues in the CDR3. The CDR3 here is CASSMDRALTETQYF. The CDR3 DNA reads TGTGCCAGTAGTATGGACAGGGCCCTAACCGAGACCCAGTACTTC.

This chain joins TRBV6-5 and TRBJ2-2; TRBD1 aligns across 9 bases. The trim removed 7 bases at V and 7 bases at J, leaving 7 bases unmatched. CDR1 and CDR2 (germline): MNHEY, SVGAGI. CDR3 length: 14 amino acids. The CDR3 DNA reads TGTGCCAGCACGTGGACAGGGGAGGTCGGGGAGCTGTTTTTT. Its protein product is CASTWTGEVGELFF.

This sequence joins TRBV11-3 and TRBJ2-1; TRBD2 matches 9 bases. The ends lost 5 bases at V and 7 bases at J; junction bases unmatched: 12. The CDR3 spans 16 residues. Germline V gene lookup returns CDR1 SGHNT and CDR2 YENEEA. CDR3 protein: CASSPPGTSSGNEQFF. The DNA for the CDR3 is TGTGCCAGCAGCCCCCCCGGGACTAGCAGCGGAAATGAGCAGTTCTTC.

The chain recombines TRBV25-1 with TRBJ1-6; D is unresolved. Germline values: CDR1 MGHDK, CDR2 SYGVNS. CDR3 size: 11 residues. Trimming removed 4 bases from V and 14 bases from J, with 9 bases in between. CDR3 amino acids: CASSGRDSLHF. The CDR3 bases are TGTGCCAGCAGTGGCCGGGATTCCCTCCACTTT. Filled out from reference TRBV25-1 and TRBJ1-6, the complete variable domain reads EADIYQTPRYLVIGTGKKITLECSQTMGHDKMYWYQQDPGMELHLIHYSYGVNSTEKGDLSSESTVSRIRTEHFPLTLESARPSHTSQYLCASSGRDSLHFGNGTRLTVT.

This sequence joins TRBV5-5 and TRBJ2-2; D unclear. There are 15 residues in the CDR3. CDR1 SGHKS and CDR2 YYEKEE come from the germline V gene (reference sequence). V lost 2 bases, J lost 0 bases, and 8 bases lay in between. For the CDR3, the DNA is TGTGCCAGCAGCTTTTCTCTTCCGAACACCGGGGAGCTGTTTTTT. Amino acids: CASSFSLPNTGELFF.

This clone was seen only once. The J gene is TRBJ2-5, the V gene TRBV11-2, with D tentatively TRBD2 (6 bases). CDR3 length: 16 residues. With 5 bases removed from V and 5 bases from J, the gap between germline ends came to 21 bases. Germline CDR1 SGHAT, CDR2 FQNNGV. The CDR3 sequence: CASSPLGGTGGETQYF. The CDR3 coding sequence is TGTGCCAGCAGCCCCTTGGGCGGGACGGGCGGGGAGACCCAGTACTTC.

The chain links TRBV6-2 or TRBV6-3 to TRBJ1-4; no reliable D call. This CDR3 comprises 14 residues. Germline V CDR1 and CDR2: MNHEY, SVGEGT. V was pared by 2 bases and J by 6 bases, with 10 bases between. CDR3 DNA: TGTGCCAGCAGTTACGCAGGTTGGGATGAAAAACTGTTTTTT. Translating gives CASSYAGWDEKLFF.

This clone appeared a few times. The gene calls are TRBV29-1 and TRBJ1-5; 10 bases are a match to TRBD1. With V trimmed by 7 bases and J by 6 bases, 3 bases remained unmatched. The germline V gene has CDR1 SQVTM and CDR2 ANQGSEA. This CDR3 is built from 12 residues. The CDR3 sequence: CSARDRGQPQHF. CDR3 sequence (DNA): TGCAGCGCCAGGGACAGGGGTCAGCCCCAGCATTTT.

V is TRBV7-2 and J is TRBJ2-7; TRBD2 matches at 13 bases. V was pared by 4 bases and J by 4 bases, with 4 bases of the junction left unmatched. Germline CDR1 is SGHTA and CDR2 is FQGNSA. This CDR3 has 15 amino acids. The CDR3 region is CASSSMTSGRYEQYV. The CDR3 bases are TGTGCCAGCAGCTCGATGACTAGCGGGAGGTACGAGCAGTACGTC.

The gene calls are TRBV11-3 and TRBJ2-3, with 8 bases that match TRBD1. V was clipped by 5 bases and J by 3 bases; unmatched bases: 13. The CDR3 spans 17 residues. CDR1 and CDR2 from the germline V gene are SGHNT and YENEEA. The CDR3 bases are TGTGCCAGCAGCCACGCCATAGACAGGGGTTGGACAGATACGCAGTATTTT. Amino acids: CASSHAIDRGWTDTQYF.

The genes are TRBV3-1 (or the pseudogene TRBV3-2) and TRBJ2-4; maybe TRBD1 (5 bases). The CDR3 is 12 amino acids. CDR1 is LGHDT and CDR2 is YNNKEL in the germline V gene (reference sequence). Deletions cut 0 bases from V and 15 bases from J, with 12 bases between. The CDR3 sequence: CASSQEGRVWYF. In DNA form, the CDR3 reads TGTGCCAGCAGCCAAGAAGGCAGGGTGTGGTACTTC.

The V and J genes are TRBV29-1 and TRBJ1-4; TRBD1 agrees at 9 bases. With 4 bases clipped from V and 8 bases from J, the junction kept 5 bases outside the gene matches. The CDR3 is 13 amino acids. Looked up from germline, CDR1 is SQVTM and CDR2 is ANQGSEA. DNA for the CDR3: TGCAGCGTTGCGGGACAGGGTGGGGAAAAACTGTTTTTT. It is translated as CSVAGQGGEKLFF.

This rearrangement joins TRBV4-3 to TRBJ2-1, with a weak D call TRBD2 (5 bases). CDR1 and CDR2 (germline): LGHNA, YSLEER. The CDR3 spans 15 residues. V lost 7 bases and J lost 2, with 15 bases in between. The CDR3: CASKPNSEAYNEQFF. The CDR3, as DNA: TGCGCCAGCAAACCTAATAGCGAGGCCTACAATGAGCAGTTCTTC.